This T cell receptor beta chain is drawn from a study of T-cell memory formation after mild COVID-19. Germline CDR1 SGHRS, CDR2 YFSETQ. The V end lost 0 bases, the J end lost 1 base, and 4 bases lay between the germline ends. The CDR3 runs to 14 residues. TCRdb re-analysed the 5' RACE reads in MiXCR, keeping a single row per CDR3 protein. The profile shows over 30,000 distinct CDR3 sequences, approximately 10% of them singletons. On this clonotype: It may be a read error: a sequence one base away is much more abundant.

The V gene is TRBV5-1, the J gene TRBJ1-4; no firm D call. Specimen: PBMCs or a T cell subset sorted from them (not recorded which). The sequence derives from a young man who had mild COVID-19 (a few samples of this study predate the infection). Cell type and time point are not known. CDR3 sequence reads: CASSLGETNEKLFF. The CDR3 DNA is TGCGCCAGCAGCTTGGGAGAAACTAATGAAAAACTGTTTTTT.